This TCR beta chain comes out of a study of blood T cell repertoires in COVID-19 (TCRdb year 2020). Regarding the research as a whole: Samples covering the acute and convalescent phases of COVID-19 were provided by collaborators in the United States, Italy and Spain. The material from the prospective study consisted of cDNA or gDNA derived from T cells, B-cell-depleted T cells, or PBMCs. Deeply sampled blood TCRbeta repertoires from subjects exposed to, actively infected with, or recovered from COVID-19 were included in the dataset. The repertoires were made available in a free public database intended to serve as a resource for research on the immune response to SARS-CoV-2. Samples came from the ongoing ImmuneRACE study (first 160 participants) plus 1,254 subjects from 6 global collaborators. A de-identified subject ID, COVID-19 status, age in years and sex were almost always included in the sample metadata. Where HLA class I and class II types were available, the types were taken from metadata supplied by the sample provider, not from assay-based typing.

V and J lose 6 bases and 1 base, and a span of 7 bases separates them. The CDR3, from cysteine to phenylalanine, totals 13 residues. This entry keeps only the CDR3 DNA: 39 bases, framed from base 1. Reading the germline V gene gives CDR1 MDHEN and CDR2 SYDVKM. What the authors observed across the whole study: The amount of clinical and demographic metadata varied by source and participant and was provided uncurated.

As regards this clone: Its cognate antigen has yet to be identified. Base qualities are not at hand, and no much larger clone is one base apart.

One collaborating source in Seattle enrolled patients during active infection and followed them longitudinally through the course of disease. Collaborating institutions collected whole blood in K2EDTA tubes following their own protocols. Collaborator samples were shipped for TCRbeta analysis as frozen whole blood, isolated PBMCs, or DNA extracted from either sample type. The immunoSEQ Assay, a bias-controlled multiplex PCR, was used to amplify TCRbeta CDR3 regions from genomic DNA. The study's processing was this. The number of nucleated cells in each sample was estimated from the amplification of reference gene primers within the assay. Sequence reads were collapsed and filtered to measure the absolute abundance of every unique TCRbeta CDR3 rearrangement. For each sample, productive Simpson clonality was calculated by taking the square root of Simpson's diversity index across productive rearrangements. The clones in this table, taken by TCRdb from immuneACCESS, are in-frame only. Not every clone is retained; where verified, under half of the shortfall comes from an unresolved V gene, and the cause of the rest is unknown. Clone size and V and J calls were adopted from that table, with D and trimming inferred from the DNA. Here the sample has 540,000 or so clones; around 90% occur a single time. The top ten clonotypes cover 7.5% to 9% of the sample.

The source is a woman in her fifties or sixties with COVID-19, enrolled during active disease. The sequencing sample was made of peripheral blood. The chain uses TRBV28 and TRBJ1-5; possibly the D gene is TRBD1, per 6 matching bases. The CDR3 protein sequence reads: CASRTGSNQPQHF. The base sequence is TGTGCCAGCAGAACAGGGAGCAATCAGCCCCAGCATTTT.